This TCR beta chain was sequenced for a study of T cell responses to AZD1222 COVID-19 vaccine (dated by TCRdb to 2020 to 2023). For the wider study: AZD1222 recipients given second doses at about 4 weeks or at about 12 weeks were pooled, since spike-specific TCR depth and breadth were not found to differ between the two schedules. A total of 233 trial participants underwent TCR sequencing, of whom approximately 200 had received two doses of AZD1222 and 26 had received two doses of the MenACWY control vaccine. Trial participants were enrolled by age into subgroups of 18-55, 56-69 and 70-plus years, and roughly 150, 30 and 60 TCR-sequenced participants, respectively, were included in these subgroups.

This sample's time point label indicates: baseline before first vaccination. Vaccinee samples were obtained from the UK trials COV001 and COV002, which included a single-blind randomized controlled phase 2/3 trial of AZD1222 (ChAdOx1 nCoV-19) in healthy adults. For TCRbeta chain sequencing, PBMC samples from trial participants were taken at day 0 and at day 28 after the second dose. As concerns this clone: No antigen is known for it. No clone much larger than this one lies a single base away; base qualities are absent.

The CDR3 regions of human TCRbeta chains were analyzed by immunosequencing. The published analysis was carried out like this. TCRs in the repertoires were compared against a reference library of SARS-CoV-2-specific TCRs that had been generated with the MIRA antigen-specificity platform. Breadth was defined as the fraction of unique TCRs that were SARS-CoV-2-associated, and depth was defined as the fraction of total T cells that were SARS-CoV-2-associated. Each spike-specific TCR was assigned to its reactive spike region and to a CD4 or CD8 class using the MIRA data. Log10-transformed breadth and depth values were compared by one-way ANOVA with Sidak's multiple comparisons tests. TCRdb took over this immuneACCESS table, retaining in-frame rearrangements with V and J assigned. Such tables are incomplete; in checked studies, under half of the missing clones stem from an unresolved V gene, and the remainder is unexplained. D and trimming come from the DNA, and the V and J calls and clone size come from that table. Across this sample there are 100,000 to 150,000 clones, with about 87% seen only once. The top ten clonotypes cover around 5.8% of the sample.

Here V drops 6 bases and J drops 4 bases, and the junction holds 7 bases not matched to any gene. CDR1 is given as SGHTA and CDR2 as FQGNSA, both from the germline V gene. Spanning cysteine to phenylalanine, the CDR3 consists of 14 amino acids. Here the CDR3 DNA is all that survives: 42 bases in frame from base 1. Summary of the overall study and its limitations: Because no day 14 peak-response samples were available, the repertoires could be characterized only after the peak T cell response. Reportedly, almost half of the unique spike-specific TCRs recognized epitopes lying outside the regions that are mutated in the B.1.351 and B.1.1.7 variants. In the small 56-69-year group, the increase in depth fell short of significance, most likely because of low power. The vaccine-associated CD4 TCRs covered the entire spike protein, and the dominant responses fell in regions 160-218 and 743-854. Only six or seven AZD1222 recipients were SARS-CoV-2 seropositive at baseline, limiting conclusions about previously exposed vaccinees. Most participants were white British and females outnumbered males, and the authors suggested that clonal diversity may have been underestimated. A significant rise in spike-specific TCR breadth and depth was observed after two AZD1222 doses relative to day 0 and relative to MenACWY recipients.

This specimen was peripheral blood, taken on day 0 of AZD1222 vaccination. This TCR came from an adult in good health. Recombination joined TRBV7-2 with TRBJ1-2; 8 central bases correspond to TRBD1. CDR3 sequence: CASSTGTGSYGYTF. The nucleotide sequence is given as TGTGCCAGCAGTACCGGGACAGGTTCCTATGGCTACACCTTC.